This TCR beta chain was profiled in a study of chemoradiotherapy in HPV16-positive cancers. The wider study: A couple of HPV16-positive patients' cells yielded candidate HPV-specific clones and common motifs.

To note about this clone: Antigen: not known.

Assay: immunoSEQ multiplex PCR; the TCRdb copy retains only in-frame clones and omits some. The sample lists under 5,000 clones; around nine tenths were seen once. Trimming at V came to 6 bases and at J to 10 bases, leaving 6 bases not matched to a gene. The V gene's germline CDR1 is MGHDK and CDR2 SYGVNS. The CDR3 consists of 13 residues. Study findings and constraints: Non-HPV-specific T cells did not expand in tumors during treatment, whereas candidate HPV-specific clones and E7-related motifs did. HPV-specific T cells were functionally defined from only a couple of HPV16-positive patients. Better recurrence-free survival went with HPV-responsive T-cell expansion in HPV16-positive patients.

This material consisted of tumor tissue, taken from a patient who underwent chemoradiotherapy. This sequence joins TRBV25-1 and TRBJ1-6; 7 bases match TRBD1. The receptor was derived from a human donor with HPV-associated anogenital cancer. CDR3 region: CASRRGPGSPLHF. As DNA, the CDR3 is TGTGCCAGCAGAAGGGGGCCAGGGTCACCCCTCCACTTT.